A selection of T cell receptor beta chains follows, all from one sample in a study of beta chain features in type 1 diabetes. Clones were read by immunoSEQ multiplex PCR, and TCRdb kept only the in-frame ones, dropping some. Here the sample spans more than 15,000 clones, 45% to 55% being singletons. Material: stem cell memory CD4+ T cells from blood. These receptors were obtained from a woman aged 18-29 years in good health. Each CDR3 is given with its conserved first and last residue. A D gene is named only where the DNA matches it firmly. Size is stated for part of the rows, as once, few or many counts, or as a class when the clone is expanded.

size,V,D,J,DNA,CDR3
.,TRBV4-1,.,TRBJ1-3,TGCGCCAGCAGCCAACCTACAAGCGACCCCGGAAACACCATATATTTT,CASSQPTSDPGNTIYF
.,TRBV5-1,TRBD2,TRBJ2-7,TGCGCCAGCAGCCTAGCGGGAAGATCCGAGCAGTACTTC,CASSLAGRSEQYF
.,TRBV7-2,TRBD1,TRBJ2-5,TGTGCCAGCAGCCCGCCGGGACAGGGGGGGACCCAGTACTTC,CASSPPGQGGTQYF
.,TRBV2,TRBD2,TRBJ2-3,TGTGCCAGCAGTGAAAGGGGCCGAGCGGGGGGTCTCACTACAGATACGCAGTATTTT,CASSERGRAGGLTTDTQYF
few,TRBV18,.,TRBJ1-6,TGTGCCAGCTCACCAAGCCGGGAGAATTCACCCCTCCACTTT,CASSPSRENSPLHF
.,TRBV30,TRBD1,TRBJ2-7,TGTGCCTGGAGTCTACGGACAGGGGATGTAAACGAGCAGTACTTC,CAWSLRTGDVNEQYF
.,TRBV6-1,.,TRBJ2-6,TGTGCCAGCAGTGAAATTCTCTCTGGGGCCAACGTCCTGACTTTC,CASSEILSGANVLTF
few,TRBV25-1,TRBD1,TRBJ2-1,TGTGCCAGCAGTGAGGACAGGGGAAGGTCCTACAATGAGCAGTTCTTC,CASSEDRGRSYNEQFF
.,TRBV27,.,TRBJ2-7,TGTGCCAGCAGTCTAAGACAGTCCTCCTACGAGCAGTACTTC,CASSLRQSSYEQYF
once,TRBV27,.,TRBJ1-1,TGTGCCAGCAGTTTGTCTACAGGGTTCGACACTGAAGCTTTCTTT,CASSLSTGFDTEAFF
.,TRBV12-5,.,TRBJ2-7,TGTGCTAGTGGTTTGGTATCAGGGTCCCACGAGCAGTACTTC,CASGLVSGSHEQYF
.,TRBV14,TRBD1,TRBJ1-5,TGTGCCAGCAGCCAAAGCGGACAGGGTTTTACCTTT,CASSQSGQGFTF
.,TRBV12-5,TRBD1,TRBJ1-5,TGTGCTAGTGGCTTGTCGAACAGGGGGCTCCACTATAGCAATCAGCCCCAGCATTTT,CASGLSNRGLHYSNQPQHF
.,TRBV11-2,TRBD2,TRBJ2-1,TGTGCCAGCCACTTAAGCGGGATGATAAATGAGCAGTTCTTC,CASHLSGMINEQFF
.,TRBV5-6,.,TRBJ2-1,TGTGCCAGCAGCTCAACTGACGGGTACAATGAGCAGTTCTTC,CASSSTDGYNEQFF
.,TRBV5-6,TRBD1,TRBJ2-2,TGTGCCAGCAGCTTAGGACAGGGGAGCGCCGGGGAGCTGTTTTTT,CASSLGQGSAGELFF
.,TRBV7-2,.,TRBJ2-1,TGTGCCAGCAGCTTAGGTTGGCACAATGAGCAGTTCTTC,CASSLGWHNEQFF
.,TRBV4-2,TRBD1,TRBJ1-1,TGTGCCAGCAGCCAAGGACAGGGGGCCAGGGGCACTGAAGCTTTCTTT,CASSQGQGARGTEAFF
.,TRBV18,TRBD1,TRBJ1-5,TGTGCCAGCTCACCAGAGGGGGCCGCCAATCAGCCCCAGCATTTT,CASSPEGAANQPQHF
few,TRBV12-5,.,TRBJ1-4,TGTGCTAGCTTACAGGGTGGCGGTAATGAAAAACTGTTTTTT,CASLQGGGNEKLFF
.,TRBV30,.,TRBJ1-2,TGTGCCTGGAGGGGAGGGGGTACGGGCGGCTACACCTTC,CAWRGGGTGGYTF
few,TRBV5-1,.,TRBJ2-5,TGCGCCAGCAGCTTGCCGGGGAAAGAGACCCAGTACTTC,CASSLPGKETQYF
.,TRBV30,TRBD1,TRBJ1-2,TGTGCCTGGAGTCTACTCGACAGGGACCGGTATGGCTACACCTTC,CAWSLLDRDRYGYTF
.,TRBV19,TRBD2,TRBJ2-2,TGTGCCAGTAGTCAGACTAGCGGGGGCCTGGGGGCCGGGGAGCTGTTTTTT,CASSQTSGGLGAGELFF